The rows below give T cell receptor beta chains drawn from one sample of a study of cytomegalovirus exposure and HLA in healthy donors. Only in-frame clones appear in the TCRdb table, and some are missing; sequencing was by immunoSEQ multiplex PCR. The repertoire has some 100,000 clones, roughly 84% of them found once; the top ten carry about 2%. The sample comprised PBMCs. Receptors were obtained from a man aged 18 to 30 in good health and CMV-seronegative. The CDR3 runs from the conserved cysteine through the conserved F or W. D genes are given only for firm matches. Only part of the rows carry a size: once, few, many, or a class if the clone is expanded.

j_call: TRBJ2-7
v_call: TRBV5-4
clone_size: .
d_call: TRBD2
cdr3_nt: TGTGCCAGCCGACTAGCGGGAGGGCTCTACGAGCAGTACTTC
cdr3_aa: CASRLAGGLYEQYF

j_call: TRBJ1-5
v_call: TRBV30
clone_size: .
d_call: .
cdr3_nt: TGTGCCTGGAGCTTCGGGGGAAGCAATCAGCCCCAGCATTTT
cdr3_aa: CAWSFGGSNQPQHF

j_call: TRBJ2-7
v_call: TRBV10-3
clone_size: .
d_call: TRBD1
cdr3_nt: TGTGCCATCAGTGAGCCAACAGGGGGAAACCCCTACGAGCAGTACTTC
cdr3_aa: CAISEPTGGNPYEQYF

j_call: TRBJ2-1
v_call: TRBV28
clone_size: .
d_call: TRBD1
cdr3_nt: TGTGCCAGCAGGTTAGCAGGGGGCGTCTACAATGAGCAGTTCTTC
cdr3_aa: CASRLAGGVYNEQFF

j_call: TRBJ2-2
v_call: TRBV9
clone_size: .
d_call: TRBD1
cdr3_nt: TGTGCCAGCAGCGTGGGGACAGGGGGCACGGGGGAGCTGTTTTTT
cdr3_aa: CASSVGTGGTGELFF

j_call: TRBJ2-5
v_call: TRBV7-9
clone_size: .
d_call: TRBD2
cdr3_nt: TGTGCCAGCAGCTTCGGGGCTAGCGGGCAAGAGACCCAGTACTTC
cdr3_aa: CASSFGASGQETQYF

j_call: TRBJ1-2
v_call: TRBV2
clone_size: few
d_call: TRBD1
cdr3_nt: TGTGCCAGCAGCGGGGACAGGAACAACTATGGCTACACCTTC
cdr3_aa: CASSGDRNNYGYTF

j_call: TRBJ2-3
v_call: TRBV19
clone_size: once
d_call: .
cdr3_nt: TGTGCCAGTATGGGACTGTTGAGCACAGATACGCAGTATTTT
cdr3_aa: CASMGLLSTDTQYF

j_call: TRBJ1-1
v_call: TRBV5-1
clone_size: .
d_call: TRBD1
cdr3_nt: TGCGCCAGCAGCTTGCCCAGGGGGGACTGGACTGAAGCTTTCTTT
cdr3_aa: CASSLPRGDWTEAFF

j_call: TRBJ2-3
v_call: TRBV9
clone_size: .
d_call: TRBD2
cdr3_nt: TGTGCCAGCAGCCTAACTAGCGCCCCCACAGATACGCAGTATTTT
cdr3_aa: CASSLTSAPTDTQYF

j_call: TRBJ2-3
v_call: TRBV7-9
clone_size: .
d_call: TRBD1
cdr3_nt: TGTGCCAGCAGCGCCCGCCTCCGGGACAGGGGGGCAGATACGCAGTATTTT
cdr3_aa: CASSARLRDRGADTQYF

j_call: TRBJ1-1
v_call: TRBV7-2
clone_size: .
d_call: .
cdr3_nt: TGTGCCAGCAGCTTAAACAGGAACACTGAAGCTTTCTTT
cdr3_aa: CASSLNRNTEAFF

j_call: TRBJ2-5
v_call: TRBV30
clone_size: .
d_call: TRBD2
cdr3_nt: TGTGCCTGGAGTGTACGTATCTCGCGGGAGGGACCCAACCAAGAGACCCAGTACTTC
cdr3_aa: CAWSVRISREGPNQETQYF

j_call: TRBJ1-2
v_call: TRBV6-5
clone_size: .
d_call: TRBD1
cdr3_nt: TGTGCCAGCAGTTACCGGAATACAGGGGTTGGGGGCTACACCTTC
cdr3_aa: CASSYRNTGVGGYTF

j_call: TRBJ2-2
v_call: TRBV27
clone_size: .
d_call: TRBD2
cdr3_nt: TGTGCCAGCAGTTCGGGACTAGCGGGAGGGTTGGGGAACACCGGGGAGCTGTTTTTT
cdr3_aa: CASSSGLAGGLGNTGELFF

j_call: TRBJ1-1
v_call: TRBV4-1
clone_size: .
d_call: .
cdr3_nt: TGCGCCAGCAGCCTAGCCGGGGACACTGAAGCTTTCTTT
cdr3_aa: CASSLAGDTEAFF

j_call: TRBJ2-5
v_call: TRBV7-9
clone_size: .
d_call: TRBD1
cdr3_nt: TGTGCCAGCAGCTTGCCGACAGGGCCCCCCCAAGAGACCCAGTACTTC
cdr3_aa: CASSLPTGPPQETQYF

j_call: TRBJ2-7
v_call: TRBV7-2
clone_size: few
d_call: .
cdr3_nt: TGTGCCAGCAGCTCAGAGGCTAGCGACACTCCAGGCGAGCAGTACTTC
cdr3_aa: CASSSEASDTPGEQYF

j_call: TRBJ2-7
v_call: TRBV27
clone_size: .
d_call: TRBD1
cdr3_nt: TGTGCCAGCAGTTGGGGACAGGGTATAGGGGAGCAGTACTTC
cdr3_aa: CASSWGQGIGEQYF

j_call: TRBJ1-1
v_call: TRBV7-2
clone_size: .
d_call: TRBD1
cdr3_nt: TGTGCCAGCAGCCCTCAGACAGGGAAAGCTTTCTTT
cdr3_aa: CASSPQTGKAFF

j_call: TRBJ2-5
v_call: TRBV5-1
clone_size: .
d_call: TRBD1
cdr3_nt: TGCGCCAGCACCCAGATCCGACAGGGGGCGCGGGAGACCCAGTACTTC
cdr3_aa: CASTQIRQGARETQYF

j_call: TRBJ2-1
v_call: TRBV7-6
clone_size: .
d_call: TRBD2
cdr3_nt: TGTGCCAGCAGCACCCAACCGGGACTAGTCTCAGCGTGGTTCTTC
cdr3_aa: CASSTQPGLVSAWFF

j_call: TRBJ1-2
v_call: TRBV7-9
clone_size: few
d_call: .
cdr3_nt: TGTGCCAGCAGCCCGGGGAGGTACGGTGGCTACACCTTC
cdr3_aa: CASSPGRYGGYTF

j_call: TRBJ2-1
v_call: TRBV6-4
clone_size: .
d_call: .
cdr3_nt: TGTGCCAGCAGTGAGTCCGTTAACAATGAGCAGTTCTTC
cdr3_aa: CASSESVNNEQFF

j_call: TRBJ2-1
v_call: TRBV27
clone_size: .
d_call: TRBD2
cdr3_nt: TGTGCCAGCAGTTTAGTAGGCGGAGCGGGAGGGGTTAATGAGCAGTTCTTC
cdr3_aa: CASSLVGGAGGVNEQFF

j_call: TRBJ2-7
v_call: TRBV5-6
clone_size: few
d_call: .
cdr3_nt: TGTGCCAGCAGCTTGTTAGCCAGCGAGCAGTACTTC
cdr3_aa: CASSLLASEQYF

j_call: TRBJ1-4
v_call: TRBV14
clone_size: .
d_call: .
cdr3_nt: TGTGCCAGCAGCTCCCCCTTGGGCGAAAAACTGTTTTTT
cdr3_aa: CASSSPLGEKLFF

j_call: TRBJ1-3
v_call: TRBV15
clone_size: .
d_call: .
cdr3_nt: TGTGCCACCAGCGGTCTCAGGGAATCTGGAAACACCATATATTTT
cdr3_aa: CATSGLRESGNTIYF